The 32 T cell receptor beta chains presented below share a single source sample, sequenced in a study of vaccination and CD4 T cells after COVID-19. Documented treatment: approximately 11-day PBMC culture with coronavirus spike peptide pools or control peptides (ViraFEST assay). These receptors have no identified antigens. Oncomine TCR Beta short-read sequencing was applied to DNA from cultured CD4+ T cells. TCRdb re-analysed the PCR reads in MiXCR, keeping a single row per CDR3 protein. This table holds 20,000 to 25,000 distinct CDR3 sequences, 60% found once. Sample: CD4+ T cells from blood, cultured in vitro, taken after SARS-CoV-2 vaccination. Receptors originate from a human donor who received a COVID-19 vaccine.

V usage is TRBV20-1 and J usage is TRBJ2-5, with a weak D call TRBD2 (5 bases). Germline CDR1 reads DFQATT; CDR2 reads SNEGSKA (reference sequence). V lost 7 bases and J 5 bases, leaving 11 bases between the germline ends. The CDR3 loop spans 11 amino acids. CDR3: CSGRPGETQYF. In nucleotides, the CDR3 is TGCAGTGGGAGGCCCGGGGAGACCCAGTACTTC.

This clonotype showed up just a few times. The chain carries TRBV20-1 and TRBJ1-4; a possible D gene is TRBD1 (5 bases). Trimming pared 6 bases from V and 5 bases from J, leaving 13 bases between. Germline V gives CDR1 DFQATT, CDR2 SNEGSKA (reference sequence). This CDR3 region has 13 residues. CDR3: CSAVGGMNEKLFF. The CDR3 DNA reads as TGCAGTGCAGTGGGGGGGATGAATGAAAAACTGTTTTTT.

This clonotype was seen a handful of times. The gene calls are TRBV10-1 and TRBJ1-2; D is unclear. Between the trimmed V and J ends, which lost 2 bases and 0 bases, there was a span of 13 bases. Germline V gene lookup returns CDR1 WNHNN and CDR2 SYGVQD (reference sequence). The CDR3 loop spans 16 amino acids. In nucleotides, the CDR3 is TGCGCCAGCAGTGAGACATTTGGGGAATCTAACTATGGCTACACCTTC. This sequence encodes CASSETFGESNYGYTF.

The chain combines TRBV7-9 with TRBJ2-3; TRBD1 agrees at 7 bases. This CDR3 is 17 amino acids long. Losses at the gene ends were 1 base for V and 3 bases for J; bases not matched to a gene: 10. Germline loops: CDR1 SEHNR, CDR2 FQNEAQ (reference sequence). Written as DNA, the CDR3 is TGTGCCAGCAGCTTAGTCCGCACAGGGGTACGGACAGATACGCAGTATTTT. Translation gives CASSLVRTGVRTDTQYF.

This clonotype was counted between two and nine times. This chain joins TRBV5-8 and TRBJ1-1; weak D call: TRBD1 (6 bases). Germline V gene data show CDR1 as SGHTS and CDR2 as YDEGEE. Trimming removed 4 bases from V and 3 bases from J, with 16 bases in between. The CDR3 length is 15 residues. CDR3 in amino acids: CASSPIGGRDTEAFF. The CDR3 nucleotides are TGTGCCAGCAGCCCCATAGGGGGTCGGGACACTGAAGCTTTCTTT.

V and J are TRBV6-1 and TRBJ1-2; 7 nucleotides match TRBD1. The V gene end was trimmed by 5 bases and the J gene end by 8 bases; junction bases not matched to a gene: 14. The germline V gene has CDR1 MNHNS and CDR2 SASEGT. This CDR3 contains 15 residues. The CDR3 coding sequence is TGTGCCAGCAGTCCCGGCGGAGGGGGCGCGGTAGGCTACACCTTC. It yields the protein CASSPGGGGAVGYTF.

J is TRBJ2-1 and V is TRBV2; 8 bases match TRBD2. Germline trimming cut 4 bases from V and 7 bases from J; bases unmatched to any gene: 9. The CDR3 contains 15 residues. Germline V gives CDR1 SNHLY, CDR2 FYNNEI. CDR3 region: CASSGERGGRNEQFF. CDR3 bases: TGTGCCAGCAGTGGGGAACGGGGGGGGCGAAATGAGCAGTTCTTC.

This clonotype has just a few counts. CDR3 sequence: CAWCYPGHYSNQPQHF. The CDR3 DNA sequence: TGTGCCTGGTGCTACCCGGGGCACTATAGCAATCAGCCCCAGCATTTT. This chain joins TRBV30 and TRBJ1-5; maybe TRBD1 (5 bases). This CDR3 contains 16 residues. CDR1 is GTSNPN and CDR2 is SVGIG in the germline V gene (reference sequence). V lost 5 bases and J lost 0, with 17 bases in between.

The chain recombines TRBV25-1 with TRBJ1-1, with 9 bases fitting TRBD1. The trim removed 5 bases at V and 5 bases at J, leaving 3 bases unmatched. This CDR3 is 13 amino acids long. Germline V gene data show CDR1 as MGHDK and CDR2 as SYGVNS. The CDR3 nucleotides read TGTGCCAGCAGTCGGACAGGGGCAACTGAAGCTTTCTTT. Translating gives CASSRTGATEAFF.

CDR3 loop: CASSLRPLNTEAFF. DNA for the CDR3: TGTGCCAGCAGTCTACGACCGTTGAACACTGAAGCTTTCTTT. The genes are TRBV2 and TRBJ1-1, with D unclear. V was trimmed by 5 bases and J by 0 bases, leaving 10 bases between them. CDR1 and CDR2 from the germline V gene are SNHLY and FYNNEI. This CDR3 has 14 amino acids.

In its sample, this clonotype is large. The V and J genes are TRBV2 and TRBJ1-5; TRBD1 matches at 10 bases. The CDR3 totals 15 residues. V lost 7 bases to trimming and J lost 7 bases; unmatched junction nucleotides: 10. The germline V gene encodes CDR1 SNHLY and CDR2 FYNNEI. CDR3: CASTPTGQGKQPQHF. DNA for the CDR3: TGTGCCAGCACCCCTACGGGACAGGGGAAACAGCCCCAGCATTTT.

This clonotype occurred a few times. CDR3 in amino acids: CASSSDSFSYNEQFF. The CDR3 coding sequence is TGTGCCAGCAGCTCCGACAGCTTCTCCTACAATGAGCAGTTCTTC. The chain is built from TRBV2 and TRBJ2-1; tentatively, D is TRBD1 (5 bases). The CDR3 loop spans 15 amino acids. The germline gives CDR1 SNHLY, CDR2 FYNNEI. Between the trimmed V and J ends, which lost 6 bases and 0 bases, there was a span of 12 bases.

This chain joins TRBV20-1 and TRBJ1-5; D not resolved. CDR1 DFQATT and CDR2 SNEGSKA come from the germline V gene (reference sequence). The V end lost 0 bases, the J end lost 0 bases, and 9 bases lay between the germline ends. CDR3 length: 15 amino acids. The CDR3 nucleotides are TGCAGTGCTAGAGATGCGGGCGTTAGCAATCAGCCCCAGCATTTT. This encodes CSARDAGVSNQPQHF.

This clonotype occurred a few times. The chain is built from TRBV7-9 and TRBJ2-7, with D tentatively TRBD1 or TRBD2 (5 bases each). This CDR3 comprises 12 residues. Germline CDR1 is SEHNR and CDR2 is FQNEAQ (reference sequence). In DNA, the CDR3 is TGTTCCCTGGGACCCGCTTCTTACGAGCAGTACTTC. Amino acids: CSLGPASYEQYF.

The gene calls are TRBV24-1 and TRBJ2-2; D gene ambiguous. Germline loops: CDR1 KGHDR, CDR2 SFDVKD. This CDR3 is 18 amino acids long. Trimming removed 5 bases at V and 0 bases at J, with 18 bases between. CDR3 sequence: CATSALLGRNTNTGELFF. For the CDR3, the DNA is TGTGCCACCAGTGCCCTTCTTGGCAGAAATACGAACACCGGGGAGCTGTTTTTT.

V and J are TRBV20-1 and TRBJ2-7; possibly TRBD2 for D (5 bases). Per germline, CDR1 DFQATT and CDR2 SNEGSKA (reference sequence). The CDR3 has 15 residues. The V and J ends lost 3 bases and 3 bases respectively, with 18 bases between them. The CDR3 sequence: CSASPLGFGDYEQYF. As DNA, the CDR3 is TGCAGTGCTAGTCCACTGGGTTTCGGGGACTACGAGCAGTACTTC.

The sample holds a few counts of this clonotype. This sequence joins TRBV12-3 or TRBV12-4 and TRBJ2-5; D is unresolved. V was clipped by 3 bases and J by 4 bases, with 3 bases between them. This CDR3 comprises 11 residues. CDR3 loop: CASSFRETQYF. The CDR3 DNA follows: TGTGCCAGCAGTTTCAGAGAGACCCAGTACTTC.

The gene calls are TRBV6-1 and TRBJ2-6; D is undetermined. Per the germline V gene, CDR1 is MNHNS and CDR2 is SASEGT. V was shortened by 5 bases and J by 0 bases, with 11 bases between the two germline ends. The CDR3 loop spans 16 amino acids. This CDR3 is CASSPVVISGANVLTF. The CDR3, as DNA: TGTGCCAGCAGTCCGGTCGTGATCTCTGGGGCCAACGTCCTGACTTTC.

The J gene is TRBJ1-1, the V gene TRBV24-1; 8 positions match TRBD1. CDR1 and CDR2 (germline): KGHDR, SFDVKD. The CDR3 length is 16 residues. V dropped 5 bases and J dropped 4; count of bases not matched to a gene: 11. The CDR3 coding sequence is TGTGCCACCAGTGCAACGGGACAGGTTGGGTCCACTGAAGCTTTCTTT. It is translated as CATSATGQVGSTEAFF.

The chain joins TRBV10-2 to TRBJ2-7; 7 bases are a match to TRBD1. Germline trimming cut 8 bases from V and 5 bases from J; bases unmatched to any gene: 12. The CDR3 covers 14 residues. Germline V CDR1 and CDR2: WSHSY, SAAADI. The DNA of the CDR3 is TGCGCCAGCCGGGGACAGCTCCCTTGGGACGAGCAGTACTTC. This gives the protein CASRGQLPWDEQYF.

The chain couples TRBV20-1 to TRBJ2-3; D might be TRBD2 (7 bases). The CDR3 is 14 amino acids. Deletions cut 6 bases from V and 1 base from J, with 14 bases between. CDR1 DFQATT and CDR2 SNEGSKA come from the germline V gene (reference sequence). The CDR3 DNA is TGCAGTGCCAAAGTAGGGGGGGGCACAGATACGCAGTATTTT. Amino acids: CSAKVGGGTDTQYF.

There are a few counts of this clonotype. V usage is TRBV24-1 and J usage is TRBJ1-2, with D hard to call. Deletions cut 3 bases from V and 3 bases from J, with 16 bases between. Germline V lookup: CDR1 KGHDR, CDR2 SFDVKD. The CDR3 has 16 amino acids. CDR3 protein: CATSDAWASNDYGYTF. The CDR3 DNA sequence: TGTGCCACCAGTGATGCTTGGGCGTCCAATGACTATGGCTACACCTTC.

This clonotype showed up just once. At one end the junction does not follow the germline gene, possibly because of a read error. DNA of the CDR3: TGCGCCAGCAGTGAGGTGGAGGGGGGGGCCGGAGATGGCTACACCTTC. Translated, it gives CASSEVEGGAGDGYTF. The chain has TRBV6-1 and TRBJ1-2; D is perhaps TRBD1 (6 bases). The germline CDR1 and CDR2 sequences are MNHNS and SASEGT. The CDR3 is 16 residues long.

CDR3 region: CAISESTSGANTEAFF. Here the CDR3 DNA reads TGTGCCATCAGTGAGTCGACTTCAGGGGCGAACACTGAAGCTTTCTTT. This rearrangement joins TRBV10-3 to TRBJ1-1; possible D gene TRBD1, 6 bases. The CDR3 covers 16 residues. Germline CDR1 ENHRY, CDR2 SYGVKD. Trimming shortened V by 0 bases and J by 1 base, and 12 bases separated the two germline ends.

The chain couples TRBV21-1 to TRBJ1-6; TRBD1, the table's D call, lacks a check against the DNA. TRBV21-1 is described as a pseudogene. There are 16 residues in the CDR3. The CDR3: CASKPCPVPSHSPLHF. CDR3 in DNA: TGTGCCAGCAAGCCTTGCCCCGTACCAAGCCATTCACCCCTCCACTTT.

The chain couples TRBV6-2 or TRBV6-3 to TRBJ1-2; TRBD1 matches at 7 bases. Germline V lookup: CDR1 MNHEY, CDR2 SVGEGT. V lost 5 bases and J lost 4; bases outside the gene matches: 7. This CDR3 is 14 amino acids long. The DNA for the CDR3 is TGTGCCAGCAGTCTCTCGAGGGGGCTCTATGGCTACACCTTC. Protein: CASSLSRGLYGYTF.

The chain employs TRBV7-6 and TRBJ2-3, with D tentatively TRBD2 (6 bases). Germline CDR1 and CDR2: SGHVS and FNYEAQ. The length of the CDR3 is 18 residues. Trimming pared 0 bases from V and 2 bases from J, leaving 18 bases between. In DNA, the CDR3 is TGTGCCAGCAGCTTAGCGCCCTCCAGACTAGACCTCACAGATACGCAGTATTTT. Translated: CASSLAPSRLDLTDTQYF.

V and J are TRBV6-1 and TRBJ1-3; the D is unclear. Looked up from germline, CDR1 is MNHNS and CDR2 is SASEGT. CDR3 length: 11 residues. Trimming took 8 bases from V and 8 from J, leaving 10 bases between them. The CDR3 DNA sequence: TGTGCCAGCCGAGGAGTCTACACCATATATTTT. Amino acids: CASRGVYTIYF.

The chain carries TRBV7-8 and TRBJ1-1; D remains unclear. Trimming took 2 bases from V and 6 from J, leaving 4 bases between them. The germline CDR1 and CDR2 sequences are SGHVS and FQNEAQ. This CDR3 comprises 11 residues. The CDR3 region is CASSLQSEAFF. In DNA, the CDR3 is TGTGCCAGCAGCTTACAATCTGAAGCTTTCTTT.

J is TRBJ2-3 and V is TRBV24-1; 9 bases line up with TRBD2. Losses at the gene ends were 3 bases for V and 2 bases for J; bases not matched to a gene: 5. From germline, CDR1 is KGHDR and CDR2 SFDVKD. This CDR3 comprises 16 residues. DNA for the CDR3: TGTGCCACCAGTGATAGAGCGGGGGGTGTCACAGATACGCAGTATTTT. This translates into CATSDRAGGVTDTQYF.

This chain joins TRBV6-1 and TRBJ1-6; a possible D gene is TRBD1 (5 bases). The CDR3 is 18 residues long. V lost 1 base to trimming and J lost 3 bases, with 16 bases between them. Germline CDR1 reads MNHNS; CDR2 reads SASEGT. DNA of the CDR3: TGTGCCAGCAGTGAAGAGGGGAGCCTATCTCTCTATAATTCACCCCTCCACTTT. Translating it yields CASSEEGSLSLYNSPLHF.

The chain combines TRBV12-3 or TRBV12-4 with TRBJ2-7, with D possibly matching TRBD1 (6 bases). The V end was cut by 6 bases, the J end by 4 bases, with 19 bases between. The CDR3 runs to 15 residues. CDR3 nucleotide sequence: TGTGCCAGCAGACAATCGGGACATGGCGTATACGAGCAGTACTTC. Amino acids: CASRQSGHGVYEQYF.